Listed here is a single TCR beta chain. Its antigen is not known. These data originate in a study of cytomegalovirus exposure and HLA in healthy donors. Study as a whole: As an earlier analysis found, about 179 million T cells yielded 100 million to 130 million unique TCR beta sequences.

Donors in the study were healthy people who gave bone marrow. Study-level points and caveats: 164 TCR beta chains were listed as cytomegalovirus-associated.

CDR3 length: 16 residues. The ends lost 0 bases at V and 8 bases at J; junction bases unmatched: 11. Per germline, CDR1 LGHNA and CDR2 YSLEER. The PCR used 60 Vbeta and 13 Jbeta primers. Profiled with immunoSEQ multiplex PCR; TCRdb holds only in-frame clones, not every one. Among around 140,000 clones listed, nearly 80% were seen once. The rearrangement links TRBV4-3 to TRBJ2-7; TRBD1 aligns across 9 bases. The specimen sequenced was PBMCs. The sequence came from a male donor in good health and CMV-seronegative. The chain's CDR3 is CASSQDRGQGLVKQYF. In nucleotides, the CDR3 is TGCGCCAGCAGCCAAGATAGGGGACAGGGTTTAGTGAAGCAGTACTTC.